This T cell receptor beta chain was sequenced for a study of shared clonotypes between healthy human individuals. This was a deep-level run. Generated by immunoSEQ multiplex PCR, the TCRdb table keeps only in-frame clones and is missing some. The sample carries approximately 740,000 clones, approximately 79% recorded once. Negatively enriched CD4+ T cells were divided by CD45RA into naive and memory. Source material: memory CD4+ T cells sorted from blood. The subset is: CD45RA-negative fraction. This TCR was recovered from a woman in her twenties or thirties in good health.

This CDR3 reads CAISGQGVVEQYF. The CDR3 nucleotides are TGTGCCATCAGTGGACAGGGGGTGGTCGAGCAGTACTTC. The rearrangement links TRBV10-3 to TRBJ2-7, with 9 bases that match TRBD1. Per germline, CDR1 ENHRY and CDR2 SYGVKD. This CDR3 comprises 13 residues. J lost 6 bases, V lost 4 bases, and 4 bases had no gene match.